These 2 T cell receptor beta chains were all obtained from the same sample, sequenced in a study of spatial heterogeneity in lung cancer (dated by TCRdb to the late 2010s). The library was made by 5' RACE. The listed sequencing device is NextSeq 500. The public reads were reprocessed in TCRdb via fastp at Q25 and MiXCR, keeping in-frame beta chains. Each CDR3 protein gets just one entry, which takes the most common genes and DNA from the rows behind it. This sample comprises about 36,000 distinct CDR3 sequences, less than 5.5% of them detected only once. Around 30% of the sample lies in the top ten. The sample's time point, from its label and the paper: sample taken at primary tumor resection. TCR sequencing used whole RNA extracted from tumor and nontumor lung tissue, or from cryopreserved PBMC samples, without cell sorting. The input for sequencing was PBMCs, taken at surgery. The receptors were gathered from a female donor with early-stage non-small cell lung cancer.

The sample holds many counts of this clonotype. The chain carries TRBV3-1 and TRBJ2-1; TRBD1 matches at 7 bases. V lost 6 bases and J lost 2; bases outside the gene matches: 4. The CDR3 sequence is 14 residues long. Per germline, CDR1 LGHDT and CDR2 YNNKEL (reference sequence). The CDR3 nucleotides read TGTGCCAGCAGGAACAGGGGAACCTACAATGAGCAGTTCTTC. Translating gives CASRNRGTYNEQFF.

This clonotype was recorded many times. The J gene is TRBJ2-3, the V gene TRBV7-3; possibly TRBD2 for D (7 bases). The V end was cut by 5 bases, the J end by 6 bases, with 15 bases between. The germline gives CDR1 SGHTA, CDR2 FQGTGA. The CDR3 loop spans 14 amino acids. The CDR3, as DNA: TGTGCCAGCAGCCGCGGGGGCGCGGGGGATACGCAGTATTTT. Translated, it gives CASSRGGAGDTQYF. The variable domain in full, completed from reference TRBV7-3 and TRBJ2-3, reads GAGVSQTPSNKVTEKGKYVELRCDPISGHTALYWYRQSLGQGPEFLIYFQGTGAADDSGLPNDRFFAVRPEGSVSTLKIQRTERGDSAVYLCASSRGGAGDTQYFGPGTRLTVL.